A selection of T cell receptor beta chains follows, all from one sample in a study of shared clonotypes between healthy human individuals. Profiled with immunoSEQ multiplex PCR; TCRdb holds only in-frame clones, not every one. The sample comprises more than 850,000 clones, 70% to 80% of which are singletons, and approximately 0.52% rests with the top ten. Sequenced sample: memory CD4+ T cells from PBMCs. These receptors were obtained from a man younger than 30 in good health. Some clones in this sample may be carry-over from other donors' samples. Each CDR3 is given with its conserved first and last residue. The D gene is left open where the match is weak. Part of the rows lack a size; the others show once, few, many or a class for expanded clones.

j_call d_call clone_size v_call cdr3_aa cdr3_nt
TRBJ2-2 . . TRBV5-4 CASSSLGLGPGELFF TGTGCCAGCAGCTCCCTGGGTCTCGGGCCCGGGGAGCTGTTTTTT
TRBJ1-5 . . TRBV28 CASSLGGALQPQHF TGTGCCAGCAGTCTTGGGGGGGCCCTCCAGCCCCAGCATTTT
TRBJ1-5 . . TRBV18 CASSPDRTYQPQHF TGTGCCAGCTCACCCGACAGGACCTATCAGCCCCAGCATTTT
TRBJ2-3 . . TRBV19 CASSSWGLSTDTQYF TGTGCCAGTAGCTCATGGGGCCTAAGCACAGATACGCAGTATTTT
TRBJ1-1 . . TRBV28 CASRPQGREAFF TGTGCCAGCAGACCCCAGGGGAGAGAAGCTTTCTTT
TRBJ1-5 . many TRBV30 CAWSGDSNQPQHF TGTGCCTGGAGTGGGGATAGCAATCAGCCCCAGCATTTT
TRBJ2-3 . . TRBV28 CASGVDRRADTQYF TGTGCCAGCGGGGTCGACCGGCGTGCAGATACGCAGTATTTT
TRBJ1-6 . once TRBV30 CAWRQRNSPLHF TGTGCCTGGAGACAGCGGAATTCACCCCTCCACTTT
TRBJ1-1 . . TRBV7-3 CASSSGGGNTEAFF TGTGCCAGCAGCTCCGGAGGGGGGAACACTGAAGCTTTCTTT
TRBJ2-3 TRBD2 once TRBV19 CASSMVVWYTEAFSSGNTDTQYF TGTGCCAGTAGTATGGTGGTCTGGTACACTGAGGCCTTTTCTAGCGGGAACACAGATACGCAGTATTTT
TRBJ2-2 . . TRBV18 CASSPFDAGELFF TGTGCCAGCTCACCTTTCGATGCCGGGGAGCTGTTTTTT
TRBJ2-2 . . TRBV6-4 CASSEGDTGELFF TGTGCCAGCAGTGAAGGTGACACCGGGGAGCTGTTTTTT
TRBJ1-2 . . TRBV4-1 CASSPQPIGNYGYTF TGCGCCAGCAGCCCGCAACCTATCGGGAACTATGGCTACACCTTC
TRBJ1-5 . . TRBV7-4 CASRSSGGLSQPQHF TGTGCCAGCAGATCATCCGGGGGCTTAAGTCAGCCCCAGCATTTT
TRBJ2-5 . . TRBV18 CASSPPSQETQYF TGTGCCAGCTCACCACCTAGCCAAGAGACCCAGTACTTC
TRBJ2-2 . . TRBV28 CASSFSPGWGTGELFF TGTGCCAGCAGTTTCTCGCCGGGGTGGGGGACCGGGGAGCTGTTTTTT
TRBJ1-2 . few TRBV28 CASSPEGNYGYTF TGTGCCAGCAGTCCGGAGGGGAACTATGGCTACACCTTC
TRBJ2-1 . once TRBV11-2 CASSPGLLSYNEQFF TGTGCCAGCAGCCCGGGACTGCTCTCCTACAATGAGCAGTTCTTC
TRBJ2-3 TRBD2 once TRBV5-1 CASSYSGAATDTQYF TGCGCCAGCAGCTATAGCGGGGCGGCCACAGATACGCAGTATTTT
TRBJ1-2 TRBD1 . TRBV18 CASSPEAGGAYGYTF TGTGCCAGCTCACCAGAAGCAGGGGGGGCCTATGGCTACACCTTC
TRBJ1-5 . once TRBV15 CATSDGAGGYSNQPQHF TGTGCCACCAGCGATGGGGCTGGGGGTTATAGCAATCAGCCCCAGCATTTT
TRBJ2-7 . . TRBV7-3 CASSPKGGTTTYEQYF TGTGCCAGCAGCCCCAAGGGGGGGACTACTACCTACGAGCAGTACTTC